Presented here are 4 T cell receptor beta chains from one specimen sequenced in a study of CD8 T cells in ankylosing spondylitis. TCRdb re-called the 5' RACE reads through MiXCR, storing one row per CDR3 protein. The sample contains about 230,000 distinct CDR3 sequences, over 7% of which appear only once. Sequenced input: blood, either unsorted or a sorted T cell fraction (not recorded which). The receptors stem from a female donor with ankylosing spondylitis or in good health (not recorded which).

This clonotype was observed at least ten times. The chain combines TRBV20-1 with TRBJ2-1, with 11 positions matching TRBD2. The CDR3 is 14 amino acids. Germline V gene lookup returns CDR1 DFQATT and CDR2 SNEGSKA (reference sequence). J was trimmed by 4 bases and V by 7 bases; bases with no gene match: 6. For the CDR3, the DNA is TGCAGTGTTCTCCGACTAGCGGGGTACAATGAGCAGTTCTTC. This sequence encodes CSVLRLAGYNEQFF.

In its sample, this clonotype was seen many times. This chain links TRBV30 with TRBJ2-1; perhaps TRBD2 as D (5 bases). This CDR3 region has 18 residues. V lost 1 base and J 3 bases, leaving 22 bases between the germline ends. Germline V lookup: CDR1 GTSNPN, CDR2 SVGIG (reference sequence). The CDR3 is CAWSGGDFFLRDYNEQFF. CDR3 coding DNA: TGTGCCTGGAGTGGCGGAGATTTTTTTTTGAGGGACTACAATGAGCAGTTCTTC.

This clonotype was detected ten times or more. The rearrangement links TRBV5-1 to TRBJ2-1, with TRBD2 matching 13 bases. The CDR3 loop spans 16 amino acids. With 3 bases clipped from V and 4 bases from J, the junction kept 4 bases outside the gene matches. Germline V gene sequence: CDR1 SGHRS, CDR2 YFSETQ. CDR3 region: CASSSGLAGVYNEQFF. The CDR3 DNA is TGCGCCAGCAGCTCCGGACTAGCGGGAGTTTACAATGAGCAGTTCTTC.

Here the CDR3 DNA reads TGTGCCACCAGGGACGGCAACTATGGCTACACCTTC. Its protein is CATRDGNYGYTF. The V gene is TRBV15, the J gene TRBJ1-2; D unclear. V lost 6 bases to trimming and J lost 2 bases, with 7 bases between them. CDR1 LNHNV and CDR2 YYDKDF come from the germline V gene (reference sequence). CDR3 length equals 12 residues.